This is a list of T cell receptor beta chains from one sample in a study of CD8+ T cells in alopecia areata. Only in-frame clones appear in the TCRdb table, and some are missing; sequencing was by immunoSEQ multiplex PCR. The sample includes 120,000 to 150,000 clones, around 87% of them seen just once. The input for sequencing was CD8+ T cells sorted from blood, taken at week 0. The origin of the receptors is a human donor with alopecia areata. The CDR3 runs from the conserved cysteine through the conserved F or W. Each record gives: V gene, J gene, D gene, clone size, CDR3 length, CDR3 DNA, CDR3 protein. A D gene is named only where the DNA matches it firmly. Only some rows state a clone size, as once, few, many or a class for expanded clones.

v_gene: TRBV6-5
j_gene: TRBJ1-2
d_gene: NA
abundance: NA
len: 12
CDR3nt: TGTGCCAGCGACCTCCCAGGGGATGGCTACACCTTC
CDR3aa: CASDLPGDGYTF

v_gene: TRBV7-2
j_gene: TRBJ2-7
d_gene: TRBD2
abundance: NA
len: 17
CDR3nt: TGTGCCAGCAGCTCAATGGTTGGTGGCGGGAGCCCCTACGAGCAGTACTTC
CDR3aa: CASSSMVGGGSPYEQYF

v_gene: TRBV9
j_gene: TRBJ1-4
d_gene: NA
abundance: NA
len: 16
CDR3nt: TGTGCCAGCAGCGGGGACCTCGGGTACACTAATGAAAAACTGTTTTTT
CDR3aa: CASSGDLGYTNEKLFF

v_gene: TRBV5-6
j_gene: TRBJ1-1
d_gene: NA
abundance: NA
len: 11
CDR3nt: TGTGCCAGCAGCTTCGGTGATGAAGCTTTCTTT
CDR3aa: CASSFGDEAFF

v_gene: TRBV11-2
j_gene: TRBJ2-3
d_gene: NA
abundance: NA
len: 14
CDR3nt: TGTGCCAGCAGCCCCGGTGGGAGCACAGATACGCAGTATTTT
CDR3aa: CASSPGGSTDTQYF

v_gene: TRBV5-4
j_gene: TRBJ1-1
d_gene: TRBD1
abundance: once
len: 16
CDR3nt: TGTGCCAGCAGCTCCGGACAGGGGTACATGAACACTGAAGCTTTCTTT
CDR3aa: CASSSGQGYMNTEAFF

v_gene: TRBV4-1
j_gene: TRBJ2-7
d_gene: NA
abundance: NA
len: 15
CDR3nt: TGCGCCAGCAGCCCAAGTGGCCAGGGTGACTACGAGCAGTACTTC
CDR3aa: CASSPSGQGDYEQYF

v_gene: TRBV29-1
j_gene: TRBJ2-7
d_gene: NA
abundance: NA
len: 13
CDR3nt: TGCAGCGTTGTGTGGACAGACTCCTACGAGCAGTACTTC
CDR3aa: CSVVWTDSYEQYF

v_gene: TRBV9
j_gene: TRBJ2-5
d_gene: NA
abundance: NA
len: 15
CDR3nt: TGTGCCAGCAGCGCAGAGGCCCTATCACAAGAGACCCAGTACTTC
CDR3aa: CASSAEALSQETQYF

v_gene: TRBV13
j_gene: TRBJ2-7
d_gene: TRBD1
abundance: NA
len: 14
CDR3nt: TGTGCCAGCAGCCCCCGGGACAGGGGATACGAGCAGTACTTC
CDR3aa: CASSPRDRGYEQYF

v_gene: TRBV29-1
j_gene: TRBJ2-7
d_gene: NA
abundance: NA
len: 13
CDR3nt: TGCAGCGCCGCCGGGACGGGATCGTACGAGCAGTACTTC
CDR3aa: CSAAGTGSYEQYF

v_gene: TRBV9
j_gene: TRBJ2-7
d_gene: TRBD2
abundance: once
len: 14
CDR3nt: TGTGCCAGCAGTGGAGATAGCGGGGTGCTCGAGCAGTACTTC
CDR3aa: CASSGDSGVLEQYF

v_gene: TRBV7-9
j_gene: TRBJ2-7
d_gene: NA
abundance: NA
len: 13
CDR3nt: TGTGCCAGCAGCTTAGGAGACGCCTACGAGCAGTACTTC
CDR3aa: CASSLGDAYEQYF

v_gene: TRBV29-1
j_gene: TRBJ2-7
d_gene: TRBD2
abundance: NA
len: 13
CDR3nt: TGCAGCGTTCACGGGGGGAGCTCCTACGAGCAGTACTTC
CDR3aa: CSVHGGSSYEQYF

v_gene: TRBV5-1
j_gene: TRBJ1-1
d_gene: NA
abundance: NA
len: 13
CDR3nt: TGCGCCAGCAGCTTGGCATCGGGGACTGAAGCTTTCTTT
CDR3aa: CASSLASGTEAFF

v_gene: TRBV11-2
j_gene: TRBJ2-4
d_gene: NA
abundance: NA
len: 16
CDR3nt: TGTGCCAGCAGCTTAGCTCCAATCGAAGCCAAAAACATTCAGTACTTC
CDR3aa: CASSLAPIEAKNIQYF

v_gene: TRBV11-2
j_gene: TRBJ2-1
d_gene: NA
abundance: once
len: 15
CDR3nt: TGTGCCAGCAGCTTAGTATCAGCGTCTAACAATGAGCAGTTCTTC
CDR3aa: CASSLVSASNNEQFF

v_gene: TRBV7-6
j_gene: TRBJ1-1
d_gene: TRBD1
abundance: NA
len: 13
CDR3nt: TGTGCCAGCCTACAGGGGACGAACACTGAAGCTTTCTTT
CDR3aa: CASLQGTNTEAFF

v_gene: TRBV13
j_gene: TRBJ2-3
d_gene: NA
abundance: NA
len: 12
CDR3nt: TGTGCCAGCAGCTTAGGACCTAATACGCAGTATTTT
CDR3aa: CASSLGPNTQYF

v_gene: TRBV11-2
j_gene: TRBJ1-2
d_gene: NA
abundance: NA
len: 13
CDR3nt: TGTGCCAGCAGCTTAGAGGGATTCCAACCCTACACCTTC
CDR3aa: CASSLEGFQPYTF

v_gene: TRBV7-6
j_gene: TRBJ2-7
d_gene: NA
abundance: NA
len: 13
CDR3nt: TGTGCCAGCAGCTTACAGGAGACCTACGAGCAGTACTTC
CDR3aa: CASSLQETYEQYF

v_gene: TRBV29-1
j_gene: TRBJ2-7
d_gene: NA
abundance: NA
len: 11
CDR3nt: TGCAGCGTTGGGGGGGAATACGAGCAGTACTTC
CDR3aa: CSVGGEYEQYF

v_gene: TRBV29-1
j_gene: TRBJ1-2
d_gene: NA
abundance: once
len: 11
CDR3nt: TGCAGCGTTCTGATGAGGGGAGAGAACACCTTC
CDR3aa: CSVLMRGENTF

v_gene: TRBV6-5
j_gene: TRBJ2-2
d_gene: NA
abundance: NA
len: 12
CDR3nt: TGTGCCAGCAGTCCATCAAGCGGGGAGCTGTTTTTT
CDR3aa: CASSPSSGELFF

v_gene: TRBV29-1
j_gene: TRBJ2-3
d_gene: NA
abundance: NA
len: 15
CDR3nt: TGCAGCGTTGACCCGGGGGCAAAGAGCACAGATACGCAGTATTTT
CDR3aa: CSVDPGAKSTDTQYF

v_gene: TRBV19
j_gene: TRBJ2-1
d_gene: TRBD1
abundance: NA
len: 14
CDR3nt: TGTGCCAGTAGTCCAGGACAGGGTACGAGTGAGCAGTTCTTC
CDR3aa: CASSPGQGTSEQFF

v_gene: TRBV29-1
j_gene: TRBJ2-1
d_gene: NA
abundance: NA
len: 14
CDR3nt: TGCAGCGTTGCATTGGGGGCAGTTTACAATGAGCAGTTCTTC
CDR3aa: CSVALGAVYNEQFF

v_gene: TRBV27
j_gene: TRBJ2-2
d_gene: NA
abundance: NA
len: 14
CDR3nt: TGTGCCAGCAGTTTAACTTCGAACACCGGGGAGCTGTTTTTT
CDR3aa: CASSLTSNTGELFF

v_gene: TRBV19
j_gene: TRBJ1-1
d_gene: NA
abundance: NA
len: 15
CDR3nt: TGTGCCAGTAGTATAGGTCCGGACATGAACACTGAAGCTTTCTTT
CDR3aa: CASSIGPDMNTEAFF

v_gene: TRBV19
j_gene: TRBJ2-7
d_gene: NA
abundance: NA
len: 16
CDR3nt: TGTGCCAGTAGTATAGCAGGCAGGGCAGGGTCCTACGAGCAGTACTTC
CDR3aa: CASSIAGRAGSYEQYF

v_gene: TRBV2
j_gene: TRBJ2-7
d_gene: TRBD1
abundance: NA
len: 15
CDR3nt: TGTGCCAGCAGGTTCCCGACAGGGAATCCCTACGAGCAGTACTTC
CDR3aa: CASRFPTGNPYEQYF

v_gene: TRBV27
j_gene: TRBJ1-5
d_gene: NA
abundance: NA
len: 19
CDR3nt: TGTGCCAGCAGTTTTGCGTCACTCTCCGGACCGAGGAGCAATCAGCCCCAGCATTTT
CDR3aa: CASSFASLSGPRSNQPQHF

v_gene: TRBV10-3
j_gene: TRBJ2-7
d_gene: TRBD1
abundance: NA
len: 13
CDR3nt: TGTGCCATCAGTGAGACAGGGGGCTATGAGCAGTACTTC
CDR3aa: CAISETGGYEQYF

v_gene: TRBV6-1
j_gene: TRBJ2-1
d_gene: NA
abundance: NA
len: 13
CDR3nt: TGTGCCAGCAGTCATTGGGGTCGAAATGAGCAGTTCTTC
CDR3aa: CASSHWGRNEQFF

v_gene: TRBV19
j_gene: TRBJ2-2
d_gene: NA
abundance: few
len: 16
CDR3nt: TGTGCCAGTAGTTTCGACGGTCCCCCCGACACCGGGGAGCTGTTTTTT
CDR3aa: CASSFDGPPDTGELFF

v_gene: TRBV13
j_gene: TRBJ2-2
d_gene: TRBD1
abundance: NA
len: 15
CDR3nt: TGTGCCAGCAGCGACAGGGGCGCCGGGACCGGGGAGCTGTTTTTT
CDR3aa: CASSDRGAGTGELFF

v_gene: TRBV5-4
j_gene: TRBJ2-7
d_gene: NA
abundance: NA
len: 13
CDR3nt: TGTGCCAGCAGCCATCCGGGAACCTACGAGCAGTACTTC
CDR3aa: CASSHPGTYEQYF

v_gene: TRBV5-4
j_gene: TRBJ1-1
d_gene: NA
abundance: NA
len: 12
CDR3nt: TGTGCCAGCAGGGACCCCGGCACTGAAGCTTTCTTT
CDR3aa: CASRDPGTEAFF

v_gene: TRBV4-1
j_gene: TRBJ2-1
d_gene: TRBD2
abundance: NA
len: 15
CDR3nt: TGCGCCAGCAGCCTCGAGCGGGGGCTCTACAATGAGCAGTTCTTC
CDR3aa: CASSLERGLYNEQFF

v_gene: TRBV5-1
j_gene: TRBJ1-1
d_gene: NA
abundance: once
len: 14
CDR3nt: TGCGCCAGCAGCCCCGGCGGGGGGGAGGCCGAAGCTTTCTTT
CDR3aa: CASSPGGGEAEAFF

v_gene: TRBV29-1
j_gene: TRBJ2-1
d_gene: TRBD2
abundance: few
len: 15
CDR3nt: TGCAGCGTTGAAACTAGCGGACCACTCTACAATGAGCAGTTCTTC
CDR3aa: CSVETSGPLYNEQFF

v_gene: TRBV27
j_gene: TRBJ2-7
d_gene: TRBD1
abundance: NA
len: 15
CDR3nt: TGTGCCAGCAGTCTCACCGGGACAGGGGGCTACGAGCAGTACTTC
CDR3aa: CASSLTGTGGYEQYF

v_gene: TRBV29-1
j_gene: TRBJ2-1
d_gene: NA
abundance: NA
len: 10
CDR3nt: TGCAGCGTTGGGGGAAATGAGCAGTTCTTC
CDR3aa: CSVGGNEQFF

v_gene: TRBV14
j_gene: TRBJ1-1
d_gene: NA
abundance: once
len: 14
CDR3nt: TGTGCCAGCACCACGTGGGGTTCTGGCACTGAAGCTTTCTTT
CDR3aa: CASTTWGSGTEAFF

v_gene: TRBV29-1
j_gene: TRBJ2-7
d_gene: TRBD1
abundance: NA
len: 15
CDR3nt: TGCAGCGCCGCCACGGACAGGGGCGGATTGGACGAGCAGTACTTC
CDR3aa: CSAATDRGGLDEQYF

v_gene: TRBV5-6
j_gene: TRBJ2-7
d_gene: NA
abundance: NA
len: 14
CDR3nt: TGTGCCAGCAGCTTGAGGGGGTCCAAGGACGAGCAGTACTTC
CDR3aa: CASSLRGSKDEQYF

v_gene: TRBV5-1
j_gene: TRBJ2-3
d_gene: NA
abundance: NA
len: 14
CDR3nt: TGCGCCAGCAGCTTGTGGGGGGGCACAGATACGCAGTATTTT
CDR3aa: CASSLWGGTDTQYF

v_gene: TRBV27
j_gene: TRBJ2-1
d_gene: TRBD2
abundance: NA
len: 16
CDR3nt: TGTGCCAGCAGTTCTAGCGGGGGGGACGTTTCCTATGAGCAGTTCTTC
CDR3aa: CASSSSGGDVSYEQFF